The source of this T cell receptor (beta chain) is a study of graft-versus-host responses after intestinal transplantation. As for the study in general: Tacrolimus plus steroids were given to all recipients for about 3 years, preceded by anti-thymocyte globulin induction.

V was cut by 2 bases and J by 4 bases, with 17 bases left in between. The CDR3 is 16 residues long. Germline V gives CDR1 SGHVS, CDR2 FQNEAQ. The protocol was immunoSEQ multiplex PCR, while the TCRdb copy is restricted to in-frame clones and leaves out a portion. Among roughly 40,000 clones listed, about 90% were seen once. Material: PBMCs, obtained less than 280 days after transplant. The receptor was isolated from a human patient who received an intestinal transplant, so some T cells may come from the graft donor. The chain recombines TRBV7-8 with TRBJ1-2; D not certain. As DNA, the CDR3 is TGTGCCAGCAGCTTAATCTCCCTCGAAGGATTCTATGGCTACACCTTC. It codes for CASSLISLEGFYGYTF.